A selection of T cell receptor beta chains follows, all from one sample in a study of shared clonotypes between healthy human individuals. TCRdb's copy holds only in-frame clones and misses some; the assay was immunoSEQ multiplex PCR. The sample has millions of clones, just under 95% seen once. Sequencing used naive CD8+ T cells sorted from blood. All receptors come from a man in his late teens or twenties in good health. CDR3s include the opening cysteine and the closing phenylalanine or tryptophan. Fields, in order: CDR3 protein, CDR3 DNA, J gene, clone size, D gene, V gene. D genes are given only for firm matches. Some rows mark clone size as missing; the rest say once, few, many or name a class of expanded clone.

CDR3: CASSLVRDMNTEAFF
DNA: TGTGCCAGCAGCTTAGTAAGGGACATGAACACTGAAGCTTTCTTT
J: TRBJ1-1
size: .
D: .
V: TRBV7-8

CDR3: CATSPVGVLERGFQETQYF
DNA: TGTGCCACCTCCCCCGTGGGGGTCTTGGAGCGGGGGTTCCAAGAGACCCAGTACTTC
J: TRBJ2-5
size: .
D: TRBD2
V: TRBV28

CDR3: CASSGQGYEQYF
DNA: TGTGCCAGTTCGGGACAGGGCTACGAGCAGTACTTC
J: TRBJ2-7
size: .
D: TRBD1
V: TRBV5-6

CDR3: CASNLAGVQETQYF
DNA: TGTGCCAGCAATCTAGCGGGGGTCCAAGAGACCCAGTACTTC
J: TRBJ2-5
size: .
D: TRBD2
V: TRBV6-1

CDR3: CASSHLSSYNSPLHF
DNA: TGCGCCAGCAGTCACCTGAGCTCCTATAATTCACCCCTCCACTTT
J: TRBJ1-6
size: many
D: .
V: TRBV23-1

CDR3: CASSLGRTGLYGPNTEAFF
DNA: TGTGCCAGCAGCTTAGGCCGGACAGGGCTTTATGGCCCTAACACTGAAGCTTTCTTT
J: TRBJ1-1
size: .
D: TRBD1
V: TRBV11-2

CDR3: CASSLAGQGKETQYF
DNA: TGTGCCAGCAGCTTGGCGGGACAGGGGAAAGAGACCCAGTACTTC
J: TRBJ2-5
size: .
D: TRBD1
V: TRBV5-8

CDR3: CASSQDLAGLPGYTF
DNA: TGCGCCAGCAGCCAAGATCTTGCAGGACTCCCGGGCTACACCTTC
J: TRBJ1-2
size: .
D: .
V: TRBV4-3

CDR3: CASSWGSGFLSYEQYF
DNA: TGTGCCAGCAGTTGGGGGTCGGGGTTCCTCTCCTACGAGCAGTACTTC
J: TRBJ2-7
size: .
D: .
V: TRBV27

CDR3: CASSPSGSYEQYF
DNA: TGTGCCAGCAGCCCTTCGGGCTCCTACGAGCAGTACTTC
J: TRBJ2-7
size: .
D: .
V: TRBV5-4

CDR3: CASSGDRTICLRTDTQYF
DNA: TGTGCCAGCAGCGGTGACCGTACCATCTGTCTACGCACAGATACGCAGTATTTT
J: TRBJ2-3
size: .
D: .
V: TRBV21-1

CDR3: CASSPAGYEQYF
DNA: TGTGCCAGCAGCCCGGCGGGGTACGAGCAGTACTTC
J: TRBJ2-7
size: once
D: .
V: TRBV5-6

CDR3: CAWSTGLWGEYQETQYF
DNA: TGTGCCTGGAGTACAGGGTTGTGGGGAGAATACCAAGAGACCCAGTACTTC
J: TRBJ2-5
size: .
D: .
V: TRBV30

CDR3: CASTVGALTGANVLTF
DNA: TGTGCCAGCACCGTAGGGGCGCTCACTGGGGCCAACGTCCTGACTTTC
J: TRBJ2-6
size: .
D: .
V: TRBV6-6

CDR3: CAISENQGRLNQPQHF
DNA: TGTGCCATCAGTGAAAATCAGGGTCGTTTGAATCAGCCCCAGCATTTT
J: TRBJ1-5
size: .
D: .
V: TRBV10-3

CDR3: CASSFPAGAHNEQFF
DNA: TGTGCCAGCAGCTTCCCGGCAGGGGCCCACAATGAGCAGTTCTTC
J: TRBJ2-1
size: .
D: .
V: TRBV7-9

CDR3: CASGDGNEKLFF
DNA: TGTGCCAGCGGGGACGGTAATGAAAAACTGTTTTTT
J: TRBJ1-4
size: .
D: .
V: TRBV6-5

CDR3: CASSDTVGAEAFF
DNA: TGCGCCAGCAGTGACACGGTAGGGGCTGAAGCTTTCTTT
J: TRBJ1-1
size: .
D: .
V: TRBV10-1

CDR3: CASSYPGQGAEETQYF
DNA: TGTGCCAGCAGTTATCCGGGACAGGGGGCAGAAGAGACCCAGTACTTC
J: TRBJ2-5
size: .
D: TRBD1
V: TRBV6-5

CDR3: CASSFWDGYTF
DNA: TGTGCCAGCAGTTTTTGGGATGGCTACACCTTC
J: TRBJ1-2
size: .
D: .
V: TRBV28

CDR3: CSVDPTSTDTQYF
DNA: TGCAGCGTTGACCCGACTAGCACAGATACGCAGTATTTT
J: TRBJ2-3
size: .
D: .
V: TRBV29-1

CDR3: CASSLGPDTQYF
DNA: TGCGCCAGCAGCCTAGGCCCAGATACGCAGTATTTT
J: TRBJ2-3
size: once
D: .
V: TRBV13

CDR3: CASSPWDGAYEQYF
DNA: TGTGCCAGCTCACCCTGGGACGGCGCCTACGAGCAGTACTTC
J: TRBJ2-7
size: .
D: .
V: TRBV18

CDR3: CASSRDSGNTIYF
DNA: TGTGCCAGCTCCCGGGACTCTGGAAACACCATATATTTT
J: TRBJ1-3
size: few
D: .
V: TRBV18

CDR3: CASSQGWDADYEQYF
DNA: TGCGCCAGCAGCCAAGGGTGGGACGCCGACTACGAGCAGTACTTC
J: TRBJ2-7
size: .
D: .
V: TRBV4-3

CDR3: CASSLEEDNEQFF
DNA: TGTGCCAGCAGCTTGGAGGAGGACAATGAGCAGTTCTTC
J: TRBJ2-1
size: once
D: .
V: TRBV5-4

CDR3: CASSPLGLNTEAFF
DNA: TGTGCCAGCAGCCCCCTTGGGCTGAACACTGAAGCTTTCTTT
J: TRBJ1-1
size: .
D: .
V: TRBV27